Below are 25 T cell receptor beta chains sequenced from a single sample in a study of T cells in localized non-small cell lung cancer. TCRdb's table, derived via immunoSEQ multiplex PCR, lists solely in-frame clones and lacks some. The sample contains about 15,000 clones, approximately 87% of which appear only once. The material was peripheral blood mononuclear cells, obtained before any cancer treatment. These receptors were taken from a male donor at least 60 years old with stage II lung adenocarcinoma.

The J gene is TRBJ2-1, the V gene TRBV5-8; 8 bases are shared with TRBD2. V dropped 5 bases and J dropped 6; count of bases not matched to a gene: 10. There are 15 residues in the CDR3. CDR1 and CDR2 (germline): SGHTS, YDEGEE. CDR3 DNA: TGTGCCAGCAGGAGCGGGAGTGCCCCCCTCAATGAGCAGTTCTTC. The encoded protein is CASRSGSAPLNEQFF.

The chain is built from TRBV30 and TRBJ1-2; TRBD1 agrees at 8 bases. Per germline, CDR1 GTSNPN and CDR2 SVGIG (reference sequence). This CDR3 is 14 amino acids long. The V segment lost 7 bases and the J segment 5 bases; nucleotides outside the gene matches: 12. This chain's CDR3 is CASITGQGGYGYTF. CDR3 in DNA: TGTGCCTCGATTACCGGACAGGGAGGATATGGCTACACCTTC.

This chain connects TRBV7-9 to TRBJ2-1; no reliable D call. V lost 1 base to trimming and J lost 8 bases, with 9 bases between them. This CDR3 spans 13 amino acids. Germline-derived CDR1 and CDR2 are SEHNR and FQNEAQ (reference sequence). Written as DNA, the CDR3 is TGTGCCAGCAGCTTAGGCGTCTGGGATGAGCAGTTCTTC. Translation: CASSLGVWDEQFF.

This sequence joins TRBV9 and TRBJ2-3; TRBD2 aligns across 9 bases. The junction had 1 base not matched to a gene; V was cut back by 5 bases and J by 0 bases. The V gene's germline CDR1 is SGDLS and CDR2 YYNGEE. This CDR3 contains 14 residues. In DNA form, the CDR3 reads TGTGCCAGCAGTCTAGCGGGGAGCACAGATACGCAGTATTTT. Its protein product is CASSLAGSTDTQYF. Based on the CDR3 plus reference TRBV9 and TRBJ2-3, the full variable domain is DSGVTQTPKHLITATGQRVTLRCSPRSGDLSVYWYQQSLDQGLQFLIQYYNGEERAKGNILERFSAQQFPDLHSELNLSSLELGDSALYFCASSLAGSTDTQYFGPGTRLTVL.

This chain joins TRBV5-6 and TRBJ2-7; weak D call: TRBD2 (6 bases). Germline V CDR1 and CDR2: SGHDT, YYEEEE. The CDR3 length is 14 residues. Trimming shortened V by 1 base and J by 1 base, and 9 bases separated the two germline ends. The CDR3 here is CASSLPGTSYEQYF. The CDR3 DNA reads as TGTGCCAGCAGCTTGCCTGGGACTTCCTACGAGCAGTACTTC.

The chain couples TRBV19 to TRBJ2-5; 8 positions agree with TRBD2. CDR1 and CDR2 (germline): LNHDA, SQIVND (reference sequence). The length of the CDR3 is 14 residues. V lost 7 bases and J lost 4; bases outside the gene matches: 8. The CDR3 DNA sequence: TGTGCCAGTAAGGGAGCGGGAGTGGGAGAGACCCAGTACTTC. Its protein is CASKGAGVGETQYF. Looking up the rest from reference TRBV19 and TRBJ2-5 gives the full variable domain: DGGITQSPKYLFRKEGQNVTLSCEQNLNHDAMYWYRQDPGQGLRLIYYSQIVNDFQKGDIAEGYSVSREKKESFPLTVTSAQKNPTAFYLCASKGAGVGETQYFGPGTRLLVL.

This rearrangement joins TRBV30 to TRBJ2-3, with 9 bases that match TRBD2. The V and J ends lost 0 bases and 6 bases, in that order; junction bases with no gene match: 10. The CDR3 loop spans 16 amino acids. From germline, CDR1 is GTSNPN and CDR2 SVGIG (reference sequence). The CDR3 is CAWSVGGSGSGDTQYF. CDR3 DNA sequence: TGTGCCTGGAGTGTAGGGGGTAGCGGGAGTGGGGATACGCAGTATTTT. Full variable domain (remainder filled in from reference TRBV30 and TRBJ2-3): SQTIHQWPATLVQPVGSPLSLECTVEGTSNPNLYWYRQAAGRGLQLLFYSVGIGQISSEVPQNLSASRPQDRQFILSSKKLLLSDSGFYLCAWSVGGSGSGDTQYFGPGTRLTVL.

This chain uses TRBV2 with TRBJ2-7; 11 positions match TRBD2. V lost 5 bases to trimming and J lost 1 base; unmatched junction nucleotides: 4. This CDR3 region has 15 residues. The germline gives CDR1 SNHLY, CDR2 FYNNEI. The CDR3 protein is CASSLAGGPSYEQYF. CDR3 DNA: TGTGCCAGCAGTCTAGCGGGAGGCCCATCCTACGAGCAGTACTTC.

This chain links TRBV6-1 with TRBJ1-1; D remains ambiguous. CDR3 length: 13 residues. Germline CDR1 MNHNS, CDR2 SASEGT. Trimming removed 8 bases from V and 7 bases from J, with 17 bases in between. The chain's CDR3 is CASGSFGGFEAFF. CDR3 nucleotides: TGTGCCAGCGGAAGTTTCGGTGGTTTTGAAGCTTTCTTT.

V and J are TRBV21-1 and TRBJ1-5; whether TRBD1, the table's D call, matches the DNA was not checked. TRBV21-1 has pseudogene status. There are 16 residues in the CDR3. CDR3 DNA: TGTGCCAGCAGCAAACGGGACAGGGCCCATAATCAGCCCCAGCATTTT. This encodes CASSKRDRAHNQPQHF.

The rearrangement links TRBV30 to TRBJ2-7; D might be TRBD2 (6 bases). Germline loops: CDR1 GTSNPN, CDR2 SVGIG (reference sequence). V was cut by 2 bases and J by 1 base, with 15 bases left in between. The CDR3 is 15 residues long. The CDR3 DNA reads as TGTGCCTGGAGTCCTCCCGGGACTGGTTCCTACGAGCAGTACTTC. This translates into CAWSPPGTGSYEQYF.

This clone was counted a single time. V usage is TRBV9 and J usage is TRBJ2-2; possibly TRBD2 for D (6 bases). Trimming cost V 0 bases and J 3 bases, with 9 bases left between them. The CDR3 has 15 amino acids. The germline V gene encodes CDR1 SGDLS and CDR2 YYNGEE. CDR3 residues: CASSVVGGHTGELFF. The DNA of the CDR3 is TGTGCCAGCAGCGTAGTGGGGGGACACACCGGGGAGCTGTTTTTT.

This clone was seen a few times. The V gene is TRBV2, the J gene TRBJ2-5; maybe TRBD2 (7 bases). The CDR3 has 15 amino acids. The germline gives CDR1 SNHLY, CDR2 FYNNEI. The V end lost 6 bases, the J end lost 5 bases, and 19 bases lay between the germline ends. CDR3 nucleotides: TGTGCCAGCAGCCCACGGGGGGCTCCCGCGGAGACCCAGTACTTC. Protein product: CASSPRGAPAETQYF.

This clone was counted once. The J gene is TRBJ2-3, the V gene TRBV2; 7 bases are shared with TRBD1. This CDR3 has 15 residues. Germline-derived CDR1 and CDR2 are SNHLY and FYNNEI. J lost 6 bases, V lost 4 bases, and 10 bases had no gene match. This CDR3 is CASSAALGRGDTQYF. The CDR3 DNA reads as TGTGCCAGCAGTGCCGCCCTGGGCAGGGGGGATACGCAGTATTTT.

The chain carries TRBV28 and TRBJ1-1, with 7 bases aligning to TRBD1. The germline V gene encodes CDR1 MDHEN and CDR2 SYDVKM. The junction had 15 bases not matched to a gene; V was cut back by 7 bases and J by 10 bases. This CDR3 has 14 residues. DNA for the CDR3: TGTGCCAGCATCCCCCCCGGAGGGGGCGGTGTAGCTTTCTTT. Amino acids: CASIPPGGGGVAFF.

This clone was seen only once. This chain joins TRBV5-1 and TRBJ2-7, with 10 bases lining up with TRBD2. This CDR3 is 16 amino acids long. Germline V gives CDR1 SGHRS, CDR2 YFSETQ. Trimming took 0 bases from V and 0 from J; bases not matched to a gene: 3. CDR3 nucleotide sequence: TGCGCCAGCAGCTTGGCTTCTAGCGGGAGCTCCTACGAGCAGTACTTC. This translates into CASSLASSGSSYEQYF.

V gene TRBV5-1 combines with J gene TRBJ2-7; TRBD2 matches at 10 bases. The trim removed 4 bases at V and 4 bases at J, leaving 8 bases unmatched. The CDR3 runs to 15 residues. Germline V CDR1 and CDR2: SGHRS, YFSETQ. The CDR3 here is CASSVLAGAEYEQYF. The CDR3 DNA reads as TGCGCCAGCAGCGTCCTAGCGGGAGCCGAATACGAGCAGTACTTC.

The V call is TRBV27, the J call TRBJ2-1; TRBD2 matches at 7 bases. The CDR3 spans 18 residues. The junction had 19 bases not matched to a gene; V was cut back by 5 bases and J by 6 bases. CDR1 and CDR2 (germline): MNHEY, SMNVEV (reference sequence). The CDR3 nucleotides read TGTGCCAGCAGTCTAGTGGGGGGGTTAGCGGGCCTTTTCAATGAGCAGTTCTTC. Protein sequence: CASSLVGGLAGLFNEQFF.

The chain uses TRBV4-3 and TRBJ2-6; D gene unclear. Trimming removed 4 bases from V and 6 bases from J, with 13 bases in between. Germline V lookup: CDR1 LGHNA, CDR2 YSLEER. The CDR3 consists of 15 residues. For the CDR3, the DNA is TGCGCCAGCAGCCTTTCAGCCGGCGCGGCCAACGTCCTGACTTTC. This sequence encodes CASSLSAGAANVLTF.

The J gene is TRBJ2-7, the V gene TRBV28, with D possibly matching TRBD1 (5 bases). Germline V gives CDR1 MDHEN, CDR2 SYDVKM. V was clipped by 6 bases and J by 0 bases, with 15 bases between them. CDR3 length: 15 amino acids. CDR3 DNA: TGTGCCAGCAGCCCCCGCCGCCAGGGCTCCTACGAGCAGTACTTC. Its protein is CASSPRRQGSYEQYF.

The chain has TRBV6-4 and TRBJ2-1; 12 bases map to TRBD2. The CDR3 loop spans 17 amino acids. The V segment lost 7 bases and the J segment 6 bases; nucleotides outside the gene matches: 13. Germline values: CDR1 MRHNA, CDR2 SNTAGT. CDR3 region: CASKKLAGGGLGNEQFF. CDR3 bases: TGTGCCAGCAAAAAACTAGCGGGAGGAGGGCTAGGCAATGAGCAGTTCTTC.

The chain joins TRBV27 to TRBJ2-7; TRBD2 might be the D (5 bases). The ends were cut back, 5 bases at V and 7 bases at J, with 18 bases in the middle. This CDR3 spans 14 amino acids. From germline, CDR1 is MNHEY and CDR2 SMNVEV (reference sequence). Here the CDR3 reads CASSPIGPTGEQYF. CDR3 DNA sequence: TGTGCCAGCAGTCCTATCGGACCCACGGGGGAGCAGTACTTC.

This chain uses TRBV6-1 with TRBJ2-1; perhaps TRBD2 as D (6 bases). The CDR3 sequence is 14 residues long. CDR1 and CDR2 from the germline V gene are MNHNS and SASEGT. V dropped 11 bases and J dropped 3 bases, with 17 bases sitting between them. CDR3 in amino acids: CAATFAGNYNEQFF. In nucleotides, the CDR3 is TGTGCCGCTACATTTGCGGGGAACTACAATGAGCAGTTCTTC.

The genes are TRBV5-5 and TRBJ2-7; D might be TRBD1 (6 bases). The germline V and J ends were trimmed by 0 bases and 2 bases, with 9 bases remaining between them. Germline lookup yields CDR1 SGHKS and CDR2 YYEKEE (reference sequence). The CDR3 loop spans 14 amino acids. CDR3 amino acids: CASSLGTGTYEQYF. The DNA of the CDR3 is TGTGCCAGCAGCTTGGGTACAGGGACCTACGAGCAGTACTTC.

This clone turned up a few times. The rearrangement uses TRBV14 and TRBJ2-1, with D unresolved. V was pared by 3 bases and J by 0 bases, with 9 bases between. The V gene's germline CDR1 is SGHDN and CDR2 FVKESK. CDR3 length: 15 residues. The CDR3 reads CASSQGTHSYNEQFF. The CDR3 nucleotides are TGTGCCAGCAGCCAGGGAACCCACTCCTACAATGAGCAGTTCTTC.